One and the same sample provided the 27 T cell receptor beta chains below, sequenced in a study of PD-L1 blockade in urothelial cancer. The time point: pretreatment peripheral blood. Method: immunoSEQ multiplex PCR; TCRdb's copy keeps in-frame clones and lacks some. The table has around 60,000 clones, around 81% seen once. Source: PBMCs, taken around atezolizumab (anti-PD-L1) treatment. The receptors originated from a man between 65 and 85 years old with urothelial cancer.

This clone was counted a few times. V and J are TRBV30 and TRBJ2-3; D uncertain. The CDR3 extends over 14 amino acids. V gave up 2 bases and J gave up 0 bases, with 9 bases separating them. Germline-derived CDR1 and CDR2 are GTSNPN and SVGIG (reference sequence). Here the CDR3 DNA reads TGTGCCTGGAGTAGGATGACTAGCACAGATACGCAGTATTTT. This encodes CAWSRMTSTDTQYF.

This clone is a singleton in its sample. CDR3 amino acids: CASSVYISNQPQHF. The CDR3 DNA sequence: TGCGCCAGCAGTGTTTACATTAGCAATCAGCCCCAGCATTTT. V and J are TRBV10-2 and TRBJ1-5; D unresolved. Germline CDR1 WSHSY, CDR2 SAAADI. The CDR3 length is 14 residues. Between the trimmed V and J ends, which lost 4 bases and 0 bases, there was a span of 7 bases.

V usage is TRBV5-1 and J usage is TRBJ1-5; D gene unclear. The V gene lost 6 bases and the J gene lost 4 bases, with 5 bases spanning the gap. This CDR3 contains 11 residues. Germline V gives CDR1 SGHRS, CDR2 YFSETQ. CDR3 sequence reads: CASNRNQPQHF. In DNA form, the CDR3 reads TGCGCCAGCAACCGGAATCAGCCCCAGCATTTT. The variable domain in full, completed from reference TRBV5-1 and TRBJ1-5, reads KAGVTQTPRYLIKTRGQQVTLSCSPISGHRSVSWYQQTPGQGLQFLFEYFSETQRNKGNFPGRFSGRQFSNSRSEMNVSTLELGDSALYLCASNRNQPQHFGDGTRLSIL.

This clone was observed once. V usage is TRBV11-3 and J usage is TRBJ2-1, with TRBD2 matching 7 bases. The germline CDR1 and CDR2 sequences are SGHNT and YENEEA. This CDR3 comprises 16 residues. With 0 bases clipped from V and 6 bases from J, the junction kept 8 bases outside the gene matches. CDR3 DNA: TGTGCCAGCAGCTTAGAGGCGGGAGAGCGATCCAATGAGCAGTTCTTC. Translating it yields CASSLEAGERSNEQFF.

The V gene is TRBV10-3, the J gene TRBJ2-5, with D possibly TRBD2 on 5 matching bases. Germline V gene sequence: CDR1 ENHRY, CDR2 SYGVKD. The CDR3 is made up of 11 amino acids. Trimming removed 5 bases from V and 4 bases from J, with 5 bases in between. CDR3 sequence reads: CAISSGETQYF. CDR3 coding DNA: TGTGCCATCAGTAGCGGAGAGACCCAGTACTTC.

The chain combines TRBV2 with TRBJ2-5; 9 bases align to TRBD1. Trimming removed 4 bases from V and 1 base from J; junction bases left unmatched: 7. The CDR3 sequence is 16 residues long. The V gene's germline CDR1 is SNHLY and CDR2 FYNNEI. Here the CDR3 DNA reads TGTGCCAGCAGTGGTACAGGGGGCGCCGGCCAAGAGACCCAGTACTTC. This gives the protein CASSGTGGAGQETQYF.

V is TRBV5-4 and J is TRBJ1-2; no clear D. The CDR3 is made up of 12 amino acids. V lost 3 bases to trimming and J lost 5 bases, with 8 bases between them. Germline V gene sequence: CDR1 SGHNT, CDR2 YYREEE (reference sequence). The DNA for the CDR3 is TGTGCCAGCAGCTCGGGAGCTTATGGCTACACCTTC. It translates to CASSSGAYGYTF.

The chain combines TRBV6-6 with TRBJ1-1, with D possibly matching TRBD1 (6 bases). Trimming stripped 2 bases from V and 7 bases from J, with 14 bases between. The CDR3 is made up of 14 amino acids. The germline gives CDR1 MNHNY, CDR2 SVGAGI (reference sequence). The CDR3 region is CASSYESGTNEAFF. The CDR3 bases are TGTGCCAGCAGTTACGAGTCGGGGACAAATGAAGCTTTCTTT.

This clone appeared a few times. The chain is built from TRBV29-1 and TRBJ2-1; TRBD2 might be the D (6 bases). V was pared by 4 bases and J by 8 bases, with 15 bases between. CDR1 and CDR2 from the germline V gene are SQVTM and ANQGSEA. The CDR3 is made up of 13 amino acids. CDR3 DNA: TGCAGCGTTGTTATTAGCGGTGGCGATGAGCAGTTCTTC. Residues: CSVVISGGDEQFF.

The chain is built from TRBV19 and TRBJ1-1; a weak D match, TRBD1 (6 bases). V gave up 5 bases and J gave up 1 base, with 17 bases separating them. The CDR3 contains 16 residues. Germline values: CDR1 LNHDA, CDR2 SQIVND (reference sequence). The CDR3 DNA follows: TGTGCCAGTAGTCTCTCAGGGGCGAGGAAGAACACTGAAGCTTTCTTT. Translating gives CASSLSGARKNTEAFF.

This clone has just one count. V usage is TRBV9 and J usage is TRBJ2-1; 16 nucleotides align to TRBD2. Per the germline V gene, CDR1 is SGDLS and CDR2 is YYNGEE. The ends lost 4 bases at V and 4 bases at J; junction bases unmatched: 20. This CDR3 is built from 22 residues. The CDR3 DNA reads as TGTGCCAGCAGCCCGGGACTAGCGGGAGGGCGAGACCCCAAAGCCAAATACAATGAGCAGTTCTTC. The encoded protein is CASSPGLAGGRDPKAKYNEQFF.

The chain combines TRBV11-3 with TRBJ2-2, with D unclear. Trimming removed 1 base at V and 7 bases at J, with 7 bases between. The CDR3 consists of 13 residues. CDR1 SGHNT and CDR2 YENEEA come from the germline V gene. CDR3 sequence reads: CASSLGAVGELFF. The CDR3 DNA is TGTGCCAGCAGCTTAGGAGCTGTCGGGGAGCTGTTTTTT.

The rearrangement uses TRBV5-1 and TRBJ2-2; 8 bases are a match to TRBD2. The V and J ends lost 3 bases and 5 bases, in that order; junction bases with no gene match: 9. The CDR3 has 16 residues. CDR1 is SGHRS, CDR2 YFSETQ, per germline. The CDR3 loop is CASSSDAGGGTGELFF. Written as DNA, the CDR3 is TGCGCCAGCAGCTCGGATGCGGGAGGTGGGACCGGGGAGCTGTTTTTT.

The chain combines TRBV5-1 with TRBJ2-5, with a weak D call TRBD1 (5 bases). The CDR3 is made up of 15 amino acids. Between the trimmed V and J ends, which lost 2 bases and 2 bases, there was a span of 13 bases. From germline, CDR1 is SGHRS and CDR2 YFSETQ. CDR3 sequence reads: CASSFQGNPQETQYF. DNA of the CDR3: TGCGCCAGCAGCTTTCAGGGCAACCCGCAAGAGACCCAGTACTTC.

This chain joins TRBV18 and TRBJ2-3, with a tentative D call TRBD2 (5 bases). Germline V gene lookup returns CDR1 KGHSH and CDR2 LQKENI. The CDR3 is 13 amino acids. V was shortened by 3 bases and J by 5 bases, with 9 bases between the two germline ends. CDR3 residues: CASSPPRGDTQYF. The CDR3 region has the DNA TGTGCCAGCTCACCCCCTCGGGGAGATACGCAGTATTTT.

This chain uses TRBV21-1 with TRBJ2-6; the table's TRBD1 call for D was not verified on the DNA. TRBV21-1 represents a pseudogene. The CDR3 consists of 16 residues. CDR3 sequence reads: CASSGTGVSGANVLTF. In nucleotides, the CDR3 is TGTGCCAGCAGCGGGACAGGGGTCTCTGGGGCCAACGTCCTGACTTTC.

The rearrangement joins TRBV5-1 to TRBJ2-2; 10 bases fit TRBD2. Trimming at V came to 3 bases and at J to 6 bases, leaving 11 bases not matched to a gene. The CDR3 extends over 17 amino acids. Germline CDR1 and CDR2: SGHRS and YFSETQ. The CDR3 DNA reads TGCGCCAGCAGCTCAACCCTAGCGGGAGTCGTCCCCGGGGAGCTGTTTTTT. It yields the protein CASSSTLAGVVPGELFF.

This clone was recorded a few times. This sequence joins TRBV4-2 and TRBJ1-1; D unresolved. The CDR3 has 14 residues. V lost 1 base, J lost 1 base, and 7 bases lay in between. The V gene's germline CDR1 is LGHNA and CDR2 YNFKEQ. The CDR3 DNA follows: TGTGCCAGCAGCCAAGTGCGGCGGAACACTGAAGCTTTCTTT. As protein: CASSQVRRNTEAFF.

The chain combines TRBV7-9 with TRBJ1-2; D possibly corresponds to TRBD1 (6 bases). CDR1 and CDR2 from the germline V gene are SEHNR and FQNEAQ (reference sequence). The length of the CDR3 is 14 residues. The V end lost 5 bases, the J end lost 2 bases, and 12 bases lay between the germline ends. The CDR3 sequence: CASSQRDKNYGYTF. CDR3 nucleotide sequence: TGTGCCAGCAGCCAACGGGACAAAAACTATGGCTACACCTTC.

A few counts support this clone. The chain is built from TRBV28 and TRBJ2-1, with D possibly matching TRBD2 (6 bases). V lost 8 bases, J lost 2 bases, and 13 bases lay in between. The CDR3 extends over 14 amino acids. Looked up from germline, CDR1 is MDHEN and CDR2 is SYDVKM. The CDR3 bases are TGTGCCAGCCGCATACCGGGAGCCTACAATGAGCAGTTCTTC. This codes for CASRIPGAYNEQFF.

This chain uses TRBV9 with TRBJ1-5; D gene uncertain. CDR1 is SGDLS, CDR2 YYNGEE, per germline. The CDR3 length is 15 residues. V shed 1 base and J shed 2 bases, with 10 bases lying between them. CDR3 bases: TGTGCCAGCAGCGTATTAGGCGGTGGCAATCAGCCCCAGCATTTT. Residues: CASSVLGGGNQPQHF. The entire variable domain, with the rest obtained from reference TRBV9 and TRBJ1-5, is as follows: DSGVTQTPKHLITATGQRVTLRCSPRSGDLSVYWYQQSLDQGLQFLIQYYNGEERAKGNILERFSAQQFPDLHSELNLSSLELGDSALYFCASSVLGGGNQPQHFGDGTRLSIL.

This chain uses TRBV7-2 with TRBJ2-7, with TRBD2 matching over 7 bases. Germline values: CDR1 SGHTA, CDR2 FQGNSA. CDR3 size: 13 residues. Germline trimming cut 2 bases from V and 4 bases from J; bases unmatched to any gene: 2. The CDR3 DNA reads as TGTGCCAGCAGCTTAACTAGCGAGTACGAGCAGTACTTC. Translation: CASSLTSEYEQYF.

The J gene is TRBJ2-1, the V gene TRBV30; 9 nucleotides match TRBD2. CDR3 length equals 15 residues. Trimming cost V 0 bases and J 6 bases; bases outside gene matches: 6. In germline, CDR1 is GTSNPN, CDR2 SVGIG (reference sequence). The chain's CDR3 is CAWSVGLAGSNEQFF. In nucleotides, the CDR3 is TGTGCCTGGAGTGTCGGGCTAGCGGGGTCCAATGAGCAGTTCTTC.

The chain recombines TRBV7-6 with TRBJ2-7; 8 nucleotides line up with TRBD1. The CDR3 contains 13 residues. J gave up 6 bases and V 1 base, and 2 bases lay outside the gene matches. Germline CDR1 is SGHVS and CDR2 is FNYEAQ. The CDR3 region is CASSLGTGPEQYF. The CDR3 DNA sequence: TGTGCCAGCAGCTTAGGGACAGGGCCCGAGCAGTACTTC.

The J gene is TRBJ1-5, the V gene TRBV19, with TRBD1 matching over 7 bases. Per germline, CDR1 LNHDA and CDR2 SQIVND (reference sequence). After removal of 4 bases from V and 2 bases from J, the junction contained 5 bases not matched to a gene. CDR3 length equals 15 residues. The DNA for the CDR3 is TGTGCCAGTAGTAAACAGGGGAAGGGCAATCAGCCCCAGCATTTT. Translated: CASSKQGKGNQPQHF.

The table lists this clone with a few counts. CDR3 protein: CASSQPRTGWNTEAFF. The CDR3 DNA reads TGTGCCAGCAGCCAACCTAGGACAGGGTGGAACACTGAAGCTTTCTTT. J is TRBJ1-1 and V is TRBV5-6; 8 bases match TRBD1. The CDR3 has 16 residues. Germline CDR1 is SGHDT and CDR2 is YYEEEE. The junction had 9 bases not matched to a gene; V was cut back by 4 bases and J by 1 base.

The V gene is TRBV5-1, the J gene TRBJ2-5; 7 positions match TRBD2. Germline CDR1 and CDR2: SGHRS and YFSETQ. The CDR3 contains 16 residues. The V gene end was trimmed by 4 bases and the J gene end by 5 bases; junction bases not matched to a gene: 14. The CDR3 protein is CASSPRPGRGGETQYF. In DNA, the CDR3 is TGCGCCAGCAGCCCCCGACCAGGACGGGGAGGGGAGACCCAGTACTTC.